This T cell receptor beta chain came from a study of blood T cell repertoires in COVID-19. Study-level background: Acute and convalescent COVID-19 samples came from the United States, Italy and Spain. T cells, B-cell-depleted T cells, or PBMCs provided the cDNA or gDNA that served as material.

Germline-derived CDR1 and CDR2 are SGHTA and FQGNSA. The germline V and J ends were trimmed by 1 base and 5 bases, with 16 bases remaining between them. The CDR3 has 16 residues. Original methodology: Reference gene primer amplification gave estimated nucleated cell counts. TCRdb's copy holds only in-frame clones and misses some; the assay was immunoSEQ multiplex PCR. From that table come the V and J calls and clone size; the DNA was used to work out D and trimming. This sample has around 180,000 clones, with roughly 77% found just once. This clonotype was obtained from a woman aged 80 or over with COVID-19, enrolled during active disease. Sequences were obtained from peripheral blood. The V and J genes are TRBV7-2 and TRBJ2-3, with D possibly being TRBD2 (7 bases). The CDR3 DNA reads as TGTGCCAGCAGCTTAGTACAGGGCGGGAGTTTAGATACGCAGTATTTT. Translated: CASSLVQGGSLDTQYF.